This is a list of T cell receptor beta chains from one sample in a study of early T cells in non-severe SARS-CoV-2 infection. TCRdb re-called the 5' RACE reads with MiXCR, one entry per CDR3 protein. This sample has approximately 56,000 distinct CDR3 sequences, with roughly 16% found just once. The sequencing here drew on whole blood, taken at baseline. These receptors all come from an adult who was a healthcare worker with PCR-confirmed SARS-CoV-2 infection or an uninfected control (not recorded which). CDR3s include the opening cysteine and the closing phenylalanine or tryptophan. The order of the fields is V gene, J gene, D gene, CDR3 protein. The D gene is left open where the match is weak.

>TRBV6-6|TRBJ2-1|NA
CASSYWDEQFF
>TRBV4-1|TRBJ2-7|TRBD1
CASSHPGQGSYEQYF
>TRBV3-1|TRBJ2-1|NA
CVSSQTSDNEQFF
>TRBV19|TRBJ2-5|TRBD2
CASSTRGLARTETQYF
>TRBV7-9|TRBJ2-3|TRBD2
CASSLGSSGGTDTQYF
>TRBV18|TRBJ2-1|NA
CASSPPSGMGRVVDEQFF
>TRBV11-2|TRBJ2-1|NA
CASSLVLEQFF
>TRBV6-1|TRBJ2-3|NA
CASSSRSGTSTDTQYF
>TRBV20-1|TRBJ2-7|TRBD2
CSARGLAGRSSYEQYF
>TRBV29-1|TRBJ2-7|NA
CSVAETEPYEQYF
>TRBV19|TRBJ1-1|NA
CASSMVRTAQNTEAFF
>TRBV7-9|TRBJ2-3|TRBD1
CASSSEGQGRRTDTQYF
>TRBV19|TRBJ1-2|NA
CASSQGGLDGYTF
>TRBV29-1|TRBJ2-7|NA
CSAARDGTYEQYF
>TRBV7-8|TRBJ2-1|TRBD2
CASSSPGLADISSYNEQFF
>TRBV7-2|TRBJ1-1|NA
CASSLRQYMNTEAFF
>TRBV7-3|TRBJ2-5|NA
CASSLNAFQETQYF
>TRBV3-1|TRBJ2-7|NA
CASSHYSYEQYF
>TRBV10-3|TRBJ2-3|NA
CAISESGRTDTQYF
>TRBV6-1|TRBJ2-1|NA
CASSESATYNEQFF
>TRBV6-2/TRBV6-3|TRBJ2-1|NA
CASSYLLGPPHNEQFF
>TRBV6-5|TRBJ1-1|NA
CASSSAGLIGAEAFF
>TRBV29-1|TRBJ2-3|NA
CSVEGRRGTSTDTQYF
>TRBV11-2|TRBJ2-3|NA
CASSYMGGTDTQYF
>TRBV28|TRBJ2-7|NA
CASSPGTHIYEQYF
>TRBV20-1|TRBJ2-3|TRBD2
CSASDGLAGYTDTQYF
>TRBV28|TRBJ2-7|TRBD2
CATALAGSSYEQYF
>TRBV12-3/TRBV12-4|TRBJ2-3|TRBD2
CASSFVSSGGAGTQYF
>TRBV27|TRBJ1-6|NA
CASKWAENSPLHF
>TRBV29-1|TRBJ2-1|TRBD2
CSVGLADYNEQFF
>TRBV2|TRBJ2-3|NA
CASSEALTGTDTQYF
>TRBV10-3|TRBJ1-6|TRBD1
CAISEGQGASPLHF
>TRBV20-1|TRBJ2-1|TRBD2
CSAFSSGGANEQFF
>TRBV6-6|TRBJ1-5|NA
CASSYSGQPQHF
>TRBV12-3/TRBV12-4|TRBJ2-7|TRBD2
CASSPSGTNYEQYF
>TRBV12-3/TRBV12-4|TRBJ1-4|TRBD1
CASSLSVDRGNEKLFF
>TRBV11-2|TRBJ1-1|NA
CASTLGRGAFF
>TRBV19|TRBJ2-3|NA
CARGAGDTQYF
>TRBV4-1|TRBJ1-1|NA
CASSHPGSSSTVTEAFF
>TRBV2|TRBJ2-1|NA
CASKWEVHNEQFF
>TRBV28|TRBJ2-5|TRBD1
CASSSRGTGGTETQYF
>TRBV28|TRBJ2-3|TRBD2
CASSLGRGRAADTQYF
>TRBV11-2|TRBJ2-5|NA
CASSLVSGIQETQYF
>TRBV19|TRBJ1-2|NA
CASSIDWGGSAYGYTF
>TRBV21-1|TRBJ2-1|NA
CASSKGHSCYSINEQFF
>TRBV15|TRBJ1-1|NA
CATSRDRQLAEAFF
>TRBV7-7|TRBJ2-1|NA
CASSLVAGSSYNEQFF
>TRBV10-3|TRBJ2-7|NA
CAIKAGRGSYEQYF
>TRBV12-3/TRBV12-4|TRBJ2-3|TRBD1
CASRRQGLTDTQYF
>TRBV18|TRBJ2-7|TRBD1
CASSPRGTGGTYEQYF
>TRBV7-6|TRBJ1-4|TRBD1
CASSLDRANEKLFF